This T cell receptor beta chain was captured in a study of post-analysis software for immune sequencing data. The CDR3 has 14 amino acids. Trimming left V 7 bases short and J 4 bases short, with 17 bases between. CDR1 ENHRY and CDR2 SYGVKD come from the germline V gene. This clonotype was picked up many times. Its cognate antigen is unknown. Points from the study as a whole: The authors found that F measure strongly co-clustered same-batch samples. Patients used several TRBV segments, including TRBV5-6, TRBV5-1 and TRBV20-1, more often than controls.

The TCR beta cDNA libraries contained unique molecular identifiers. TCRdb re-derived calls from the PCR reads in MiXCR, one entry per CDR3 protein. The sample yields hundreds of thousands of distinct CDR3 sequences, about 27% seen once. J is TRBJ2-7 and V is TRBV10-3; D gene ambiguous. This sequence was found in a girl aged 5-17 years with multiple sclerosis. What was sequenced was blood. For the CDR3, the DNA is TGTGCCATCACCAAAACTGGAGAAGGGTACGAGCAGTACTTC. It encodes CAITKTGEGYEQYF.